The rows below give T cell receptor beta chains drawn from one sample of a study of CD8+ T cells in alopecia areata. The method was immunoSEQ multiplex PCR; TCRdb's version includes in-frame clones alone and lacks a portion of them. In the table there are approximately 200,000 clones, approximately 56% of which are singletons. The sample was CD4+ T cells sorted from blood, taken at week 4, from a patient treated with tofacitinib. The receptors stem from a human donor with alopecia areata. CDR3s include the opening cysteine and the closing phenylalanine or tryptophan. Each record gives: J gene, clone size, V gene, D gene, CDR3 DNA, CDR3 protein. D genes are given only for firm matches. The listing skips clone size in some rows; elsewhere it reads once, few, many or a size class.

>TRBJ1-1|NA|TRBV27|NA
TGTGCCAGCAGTTTATTGGGGAACACTGAAGCTTTCTTT
CASSLLGNTEAFF
>TRBJ2-7|NA|TRBV30|NA
TGTGCCTGGCGAGAAAGTTGGGAGAGCGAGCAGTACTTC
CAWRESWESEQYF
>TRBJ2-1|NA|TRBV7-2|NA
TGTGCCAGCAGCTCCAACTTAGGGGCCGGGGGCCCCCAGTTCTTC
CASSSNLGAGGPQFF
>TRBJ2-1|NA|TRBV15|TRBD2
TGTGCCACCAGCAGAGATGTACTAGCGGGGGCTAATGAGCAGTTCTTC
CATSRDVLAGANEQFF
>TRBJ1-3|few|TRBV4-3|NA
TGCGCCAGCAGCCAAGACGGGCAGAGTCCCTTTGGAAACACCATATATTTT
CASSQDGQSPFGNTIYF
>TRBJ2-1|few|TRBV5-1|NA
TGCGCCAGCAGCTTATTACCGTCCTACAATGAGCAGTTCTTC
CASSLLPSYNEQFF
>TRBJ1-1|NA|TRBV28|NA
TGTGCCAGCAGTTTAATGAACACTGAAGCTTTCTTT
CASSLMNTEAFF
>TRBJ1-2|NA|TRBV18|TRBD1
TGTGCCAGCTCACCACTCCCGTCGGCGGCAGGGGGCATCTATGGCTACACCTTC
CASSPLPSAAGGIYGYTF
>TRBJ1-2|NA|TRBV13|NA
TGTGCCAGCAGCTTAGTAGGGGCTAGGTATGGCTACACCTTC
CASSLVGARYGYTF
>TRBJ1-3|NA|TRBV23-1|NA
TGCGCCAGCAGTCGCCGCCCGGGACTTGGCTCTGGAAACACCATATATTTT
CASSRRPGLGSGNTIYF
>TRBJ1-1|NA|TRBV4-1|TRBD1
TGCGCCAGCAGCCTTCTTCCGGGACAGGGGAATGAAGCTTTCTTT
CASSLLPGQGNEAFF
>TRBJ2-2|NA|TRBV5-1|NA
TGCGCCAGCAGCTCGGGCCAGGGGACCGGGGAGCTGTTTTTT
CASSSGQGTGELFF
>TRBJ2-5|NA|TRBV29-1|TRBD2
TGCAGCTCACAGACTAGCGCGAGGGAGACCCAGTACTTC
CSSQTSARETQYF
>TRBJ1-2|NA|TRBV7-8|TRBD1
TGTGCCAGCAGTCCTTACCGGGACAGCCTCTATGGCTACACCTTC
CASSPYRDSLYGYTF
>TRBJ1-1|few|TRBV28|TRBD1
TGTGCCAGCAGTTCCCGGACAGGGGGCATCACTGAAGCTTTCTTT
CASSSRTGGITEAFF
>TRBJ1-5|NA|TRBV7-9|NA
TGTGCCAGCAGCTTAGAGTCGGGAATAGGACAGCCCCAGCATTTT
CASSLESGIGQPQHF
>TRBJ1-2|NA|TRBV18|NA
TGTGCCAGCTCACCGGACAGCAACTATGGCTACACCTTC
CASSPDSNYGYTF
>TRBJ1-6|NA|TRBV5-1|TRBD1
TGCGCCAGCAGCTTGGGACAGGGGGGTAATTCACCCCTCCACTTT
CASSLGQGGNSPLHF
>TRBJ2-2|NA|TRBV6-5|TRBD1
TGTGCCAGCAGCCTTACAGGGGGCAACACCGGGGAGCTGTTTTTT
CASSLTGGNTGELFF
>TRBJ2-3|NA|TRBV7-9|TRBD1
TGTGCCAGCAGCCGTCAACAGGGGGCAACAGATACGCAGTATTTT
CASSRQQGATDTQYF
>TRBJ1-2|few|TRBV4-1|TRBD1
TGCGCCAGCGGGCGGACAGGGGAAGTCGCTGGCTACACCTTC
CASGRTGEVAGYTF
>TRBJ2-7|NA|TRBV7-2|NA
TGTGCCAGCAGACTCGAGGCCCACTCCTACGAGCAGTACTTC
CASRLEAHSYEQYF
>TRBJ1-1|few|TRBV10-3|NA
TGTGCCGGCGGGGCCCAAGGGGCTGAAGCTTTCTTT
CAGGAQGAEAFF
>TRBJ1-5|few|TRBV7-2|NA
TGTGCCAGCAGCTTAAACCCCGCCAGGTCGAGCAATCAGCCCCAGCATTTT
CASSLNPARSSNQPQHF
>TRBJ2-5|NA|TRBV29-1|TRBD2
TGCAGCGTTAATAGCGGGGGGCAAGAGACCCAGTACTTC
CSVNSGGQETQYF
>TRBJ2-2|NA|TRBV9|TRBD1
TGTGCCAGCAGCGTACACAGGGGGACCGGGGAGCTGTTTTTT
CASSVHRGTGELFF
>TRBJ1-5|NA|TRBV4-1|TRBD1
TGCGCCAGCAGCCAAGATAGGCAGGGGGCCATCAATCAGCCCCAGCATTTT
CASSQDRQGAINQPQHF
>TRBJ1-2|NA|TRBV30|NA
TGTGCCTGGAGGCAGGGTCTGGTTGGCTACACCTTC
CAWRQGLVGYTF
>TRBJ1-6|NA|TRBV28|NA
TGTGCCAGCAGTTTAATCGAGGGCAAGGATTCACCCCTCCACTTT
CASSLIEGKDSPLHF
>TRBJ2-7|NA|TRBV6-5|TRBD1
TGTGCCAGCAGTGGCCCGGGACAGGGGTCCTACGAGCAGTACTTC
CASSGPGQGSYEQYF
>TRBJ1-1|NA|TRBV30|TRBD1
TGTGCCTGGAGTTCTGGGACAGAATACACTGAAGCTTTCTTT
CAWSSGTEYTEAFF
>TRBJ2-4|NA|TRBV25-1|TRBD2
TGTGCCAGCAGTGTTAGCGGGGGGGCCACAGACATTCAGTACTTC
CASSVSGGATDIQYF
>TRBJ1-5|NA|TRBV27|TRBD1
TGTGCCAGCAGCCGCGACAGGGCGGCTCAGCCCCAGCATTTT
CASSRDRAAQPQHF
>TRBJ2-3|NA|TRBV5-4|NA
TGTGCCAGCAGCTTCGGAGGGGAAACAGATACGCAGTATTTT
CASSFGGETDTQYF
>TRBJ2-7|few|TRBV29-1|NA
TGCAGCGTTTCGAGAGGGTTCTCCTACGAGCAGTACTTC
CSVSRGFSYEQYF
>TRBJ1-1|NA|TRBV29-1|NA
TGCAGCGTTCGGCGACTTCCCATGAACACTGAAGCTTTCTTT
CSVRRLPMNTEAFF
>TRBJ2-3|NA|TRBV29-1|NA
TGCAGCGTAGCCGTGGGAGTTAGCACAGATACGCAGTATTTT
CSVAVGVSTDTQYF
>TRBJ2-2|NA|TRBV6-5|NA
TGTGCCAGCAGTTACCTGGGAGGGGGGAACACCGGGGAGCTGTTTTTT
CASSYLGGGNTGELFF
>TRBJ2-7|NA|TRBV30|NA
TGTGCCTGGAGTGTAAAGTCCCTGACAGTCTACGAGCAGTACTTC
CAWSVKSLTVYEQYF
>TRBJ1-2|NA|TRBV5-6|TRBD1
TGTGCCAGCAGCTCCCGACAGGGCGGCTACACCTTC
CASSSRQGGYTF
>TRBJ1-1|NA|TRBV9|TRBD1
TGTGCCAGCAGCGTAACAGGGGTTTGGACTGAAGCTTTCTTT
CASSVTGVWTEAFF
>TRBJ2-3|few|TRBV7-9|NA
TGTGCCAGCCGCGTTAAGGGGGGAGATACGCAGTATTTT
CASRVKGGDTQYF
>TRBJ1-1|NA|TRBV5-1|TRBD1
TGCGCCAGCAGCCCGTCCGGGACAGGGGGTACGAACACTGAAGCTTTCTTT
CASSPSGTGGTNTEAFF
>TRBJ2-3|NA|TRBV28|TRBD2
TGTGCCAGCAGTTCCACTAGCGGGGTTCCGCAGTATTTT
CASSSTSGVPQYF
>TRBJ2-5|few|TRBV19|NA
TGTGCCAGTAGTTCTTGGTCTGGTCAAGAGACCCAGTACTTC
CASSSWSGQETQYF
>TRBJ1-1|NA|TRBV30|NA
TGTGCCTGGGGCGGGGACACCGTAAGTCGAGAAGCTTTCTTT
CAWGGDTVSREAFF
>TRBJ2-5|NA|TRBV5-1|TRBD2
TGCGCCAGCAGCTTGTTGGGACTAGCGGTACAAGAGACCCAGTACTTC
CASSLLGLAVQETQYF
>TRBJ1-1|NA|TRBV30|NA
TGTGCCTGGAGTGTAATCGGGACCCGTGGGACTGAAGCTTTCTTT
CAWSVIGTRGTEAFF
>TRBJ1-2|few|TRBV29-1|NA
TGCAGCGCCGCAGGGGTTTTCGATGGCTACACCTTC
CSAAGVFDGYTF
>TRBJ1-2|once|TRBV29-1|NA
TGCAGCGTTGGTGGGGAAGATGGCTACACCTTC
CSVGGEDGYTF
>TRBJ2-1|NA|TRBV28|NA
TGTGCCAGCAGTTTCGCCTACAATGAGCAGTTCTTC
CASSFAYNEQFF
>TRBJ1-2|few|TRBV27|NA
TGTGCCAGCAGTTTTCTGCGAGGGGATGGCTACACCTTC
CASSFLRGDGYTF
>TRBJ2-5|NA|TRBV4-1|TRBD2
TGCGCCAGTAAAGCGAGTCCACTAGCGGGGAGGGAGACCCAGTACTTC
CASKASPLAGRETQYF
>TRBJ2-1|NA|TRBV5-1|NA
TGCGCCAGCTCCGGGACATCTAACAATGAGCAGTTCTTC
CASSGTSNNEQFF
>TRBJ2-7|NA|TRBV30|NA
TGTGCCTCTCGTCTGTTTGGAGACGAGCAGTACTTC
CASRLFGDEQYF
>TRBJ1-5|NA|TRBV30|TRBD1
TGTGCCTGGGGTTCACCCGCCCCCGGGACAGGAAAAAATCAGCCCCAGCATTTT
CAWGSPAPGTGKNQPQHF
>TRBJ2-5|NA|TRBV6-6|NA
TGTGCCAGCAGTCCGGTGGCAGAAGAGACCCAGTACTTC
CASSPVAEETQYF
>TRBJ2-7|NA|TRBV30|NA
TGTGCCTGGAATTCGTACCACGAGCAGTACTTC
CAWNSYHEQYF
>TRBJ2-1|NA|TRBV29-1|TRBD1
TGCAGCGTTGGGACAGGGGAGGCTAGCCAGTTCTTC
CSVGTGEASQFF
>TRBJ1-2|once|TRBV29-1|NA
TGCAGCGTTGAAACCAGGAGGGCCTATGGCTACACCTTC
CSVETRRAYGYTF